A selection of T cell receptor beta chains follows, all from one sample in a study of blood T cell repertoires in COVID-19. TCRdb's copy holds only in-frame clones and misses some; the assay was immunoSEQ multiplex PCR. This table has around 160,000 clones, about 77% appearing once. Sequencing was done on a sample of peripheral blood. Source of these receptors: a woman of 80 years or more with acute or convalescent COVID-19. CDR3s include the opening cysteine and the closing phenylalanine or tryptophan. D genes are given only for firm matches. Clone size, where shown, is once, few, many, or a class for clones that have expanded.

NA	NA	TRBV6-2/TRBV6-3	TRBJ1-5	CASSYSGSQGQPQHF	TGTGCCAGCAGTTACTCTGGCAGTCAGGGTCAGCCCCAGCATTTT
NA	NA	TRBV2	TRBJ1-1	CASNQQGRATEAFF	TGTGCCAGCAACCAACAGGGTCGAGCCACTGAAGCTTTCTTT
TRBD1	NA	TRBV27	TRBJ2-3	CASSLSIGQGTYTQYF	TGTGCCAGCAGTTTATCGATAGGACAGGGCACATATACGCAGTATTTT
TRBD1	NA	TRBV4-1	TRBJ2-5	CASSQPDREAETQYF	TGCGCCAGCAGCCAACCGGACAGGGAGGCAGAGACCCAGTACTTC
NA	NA	TRBV6-5	TRBJ1-2	CASTPGRDLGGYTF	TGTGCCAGCACGCCGGGCCGGGACTTGGGGGGCTACACCTTC
TRBD1	NA	TRBV7-9	TRBJ1-2	CASSLGTGGYGYTF	TGTGCCAGCAGCCTAGGGACAGGGGGTTATGGCTACACCTTC
NA	NA	TRBV6-1	TRBJ2-7	CASSETTGAREQYF	TGTGCCAGCAGTGAAACCACGGGAGCTAGAGAGCAGTACTTC
NA	few	TRBV21-1	TRBJ1-5	CASSKAVRDQPQHF	TGTGCCAGCAGCAAAGCGGTTAGAGATCAGCCCCAGCATTTT
NA	NA	TRBV25-1	TRBJ1-4	CASSELGLIGEKLFF	TGTGCCAGCAGTGAATTGGGGCTAATTGGAGAAAAACTGTTTTTT
NA	NA	TRBV7-6	TRBJ1-2	CASSLNQGSGYTF	TGTGCCAGCAGCTTAAACCAGGGGAGCGGCTACACCTTC
NA	NA	TRBV9	TRBJ1-3	CASSTRQVHSGNTIYF	TGTGCCAGCAGCACCCGACAGGTCCACTCTGGAAACACCATATATTTT
TRBD1	NA	TRBV6-5	TRBJ1-5	CASRDTGQGYQPQHF	TGTGCCAGCAGAGATACGGGACAGGGGTATCAGCCCCAGCATTTT
NA	NA	TRBV12-1	TRBJ1-4	CASSPHDMWSGDEKLFF	TGTGCCAGCAGCCCACACGACATGTGGTCCGGGGATGAAAAACTGTTTTTT
NA	few	TRBV2	TRBJ1-5	CASSEERNQPQHF	TGTGCCAGCAGTGAAGAGAGGAATCAGCCCCAGCATTTT
NA	once	TRBV28	TRBJ2-7	CASGTPVWEQYF	TGTGCCAGCGGGACTCCAGTATGGGAGCAGTACTTC
NA	few	TRBV7-8	TRBJ1-2	CASSRDRSYGYTF	TGTGCCAGCAGTCGCGACAGATCCTATGGCTACACCTTC
TRBD1	NA	TRBV19	TRBJ1-5	CASSPSLTGGRLNQPQHF	TGTGCCAGTAGTCCCTCCCTGACAGGGGGCAGGTTAAATCAGCCCCAGCATTTT
TRBD1	NA	TRBV24-1	TRBJ1-5	CATRQGATRNQPQHF	TGTGCCACCAGGCAGGGGGCGACGAGGAATCAGCCCCAGCATTTT
NA	NA	TRBV7-9	TRBJ2-5	CASSPGGYQETQYF	TGTGCCAGCAGCCCGGGGGGCTACCAAGAGACCCAGTACTTC
NA	NA	TRBV9	TRBJ1-1	CASSVGDSERDTEAFF	TGTGCCAGCAGCGTAGGGGATTCTGAGCGGGACACTGAAGCTTTCTTT
NA	NA	TRBV2	TRBJ2-1	CASRRGGNYNEQFF	TGTGCCAGCAGGCGGGGCGGTAACTACAATGAGCAGTTCTTC
TRBD1	NA	TRBV5-4	TRBJ1-2	CASSLGTGSYGYTF	TGTGCCAGCAGCTTGGGGACAGGGTCCTATGGCTACACCTTC
TRBD1	few	TRBV19	TRBJ1-4	CASSKGQGAINEKLFF	TGTGCCAGTAGTAAGGGACAGGGAGCGATTAATGAAAAACTGTTTTTT
NA	NA	TRBV7-9	TRBJ2-7	CASSSNIPPYEQYF	TGTGCCAGCAGCTCCAACATACCACCTTACGAGCAGTACTTC
NA	NA	TRBV6-5	TRBJ1-2	CASSYTGDGYTF	TGTGCCAGCAGTTACACAGGTGATGGCTACACCTTC
NA	NA	TRBV12-5	TRBJ2-2	CASGIGNTGELFF	TGTGCTAGTGGAATCGGGAACACCGGGGAGCTGTTTTTT
TRBD2	NA	TRBV4-2	TRBJ2-3	CASSLFLPGLAEVTSTDTQYF	TGTGCCAGCAGCCTCTTCCTCCCGGGACTAGCGGAAGTCACTAGCACAGATACGCAGTATTTT
NA	NA	TRBV2	TRBJ1-5	CASSEQVAGQPQHF	TGTGCCAGCAGTGAACAGGTCGCCGGCCAGCCCCAGCATTTT
NA	once	TRBV28	TRBJ1-2	CASSTPGDSYGYTF	TGTGCCAGCAGTACACCGGGGGATTCCTATGGCTACACCTTC
TRBD1	few	TRBV18	TRBJ1-6	CASSPQGAGYNSPLHF	TGTGCCAGCTCCCCACAGGGGGCAGGTTATAATTCACCCCTCCACTTT
NA	NA	TRBV12-3/TRBV12-4	TRBJ1-2	CASSREGDYGYTF	TGTGCCAGCAGTCGGGAGGGAGACTATGGCTACACCTTC
NA	NA	TRBV7-6	TRBJ2-7	CASSLAGQPSPYEQYF	TGTGCCAGCAGCTTAGCGGGGCAGCCATCCCCCTACGAGCAGTACTTC
NA	once	TRBV7-9	TRBJ1-4	CASSLGVGGTNEKLFF	TGTGCCAGCAGCTTAGGGGTGGGGGGAACTAATGAAAAACTGTTTTTT
NA	NA	TRBV10-1	TRBJ1-5	CASSETGHNQPQHF	TGCGCCAGCAGTGAAACAGGTCACAATCAGCCCCAGCATTTT
NA	few	TRBV12-2	TRBJ1-2	CASRFKDTNYGYTF	TGTGCAAGTCGCTTTAAAGACACCAACTATGGCTACACCTTC
NA	NA	TRBV9	TRBJ1-3	CASSVLDSGNTIYF	TGTGCCAGCAGCGTATTGGACAGCGGAAACACCATATATTTT
TRBD1	NA	TRBV3-1/TRBV3-2	TRBJ1-5	CASSQQGDQPQHF	TGTGCCAGCAGCCAGCAGGGGGATCAGCCCCAGCATTTT
NA	NA	TRBV28	TRBJ1-1	CASTPGGRGAFF	TGTGCCAGCACCCCGGGGGGCCGAGGGGCTTTCTTT
TRBD2	NA	TRBV27	TRBJ2-5	CASSWWPPGGEETQYF	TGTGCCAGCAGTTGGTGGCCCCCGGGGGGTGAAGAGACCCAGTACTTC
TRBD1	NA	TRBV6-2/TRBV6-3	TRBJ1-2	CASSDGQAAYGYTF	TGTGCCAGCAGCGACGGACAGGCGGCCTATGGCTACACCTTC
TRBD2	few	TRBV30	TRBJ2-3	CASFSSGSGYF	TGTGCCTCCTTCTCTAGCGGGAGTGGGTATTTT
NA	NA	TRBV6-5	TRBJ2-3	CASSSTGTEGGTQYF	TGTGCCAGCAGTTCGACCGGGACGGAAGGGGGTACGCAGTATTTT
TRBD1	few	TRBV5-6	TRBJ1-5	CASSSTGTGVTNQPQHF	TGTGCCAGCAGCTCTACCGGGACAGGGGTCACGAATCAGCCCCAGCATTTT
NA	NA	TRBV11-3	TRBJ1-1	CASSFIRGTEAFF	TGTGCCAGCAGCTTTATCCGGGGCACTGAAGCTTTCTTT
NA	few	TRBV7-9	TRBJ1-2	CASSLGTTGMYGYTF	TGTGCCAGCAGCTTAGGTACGACAGGAATGTATGGCTACACCTTC
TRBD1	many	TRBV23-1	TRBJ2-7	CASSHRWPWDRASYEQYF	TGCGCCAGCAGTCACCGATGGCCGTGGGACAGGGCCTCCTACGAGCAGTACTTC
TRBD2	NA	TRBV4-1	TRBJ2-1	CASSPELALTSNEQFF	TGCGCCAGCAGCCCCGAACTAGCGCTGACTTCCAATGAGCAGTTCTTC
NA	NA	TRBV30	TRBJ1-5	CAWSTGSNQPQHF	TGTGCCTGGAGTACAGGCAGCAATCAGCCCCAGCATTTT
TRBD2	few	TRBV9	TRBJ2-7	CASSVGGTSSYEQYF	TGTGCCAGCAGCGTAGGCGGGACTAGCAGTTACGAGCAGTACTTC